A single sample gave rise to the 16 T cell receptor beta chains below, sequenced in a study of blood T cell repertoires in COVID-19. The repertoire was sequenced with immunoSEQ multiplex PCR; TCRdb's copy has only in-frame clones and lacks some. The sample carries 200,000 to 250,000 clones, about 86% recorded once. Source material: peripheral blood. These receptors were taken from a woman aged 60 to 75 with acute or convalescent COVID-19.

This chain uses TRBV4-2 with TRBJ1-2, with unresolved D. With 1 base removed from V and 0 bases from J, the gap between germline ends came to 9 bases. This CDR3 has 15 amino acids. From germline, CDR1 is LGHNA and CDR2 YNFKEQ. CDR3 protein: CASSQGGPANYGYTF. In DNA form, the CDR3 reads TGTGCCAGCAGCCAAGGAGGGCCAGCTAACTATGGCTACACCTTC.

The gene calls are TRBV7-6 and TRBJ1-3, with TRBD1 matching 10 bases. Trimming cost V 5 bases and J 3 bases; bases outside gene matches: 4. The CDR3 sequence is 15 residues long. Germline assignment: CDR1 SGHVS and CDR2 FNYEAQ. The CDR3 sequence: CASSQDRGGGNTIYF. The CDR3 DNA follows: TGTGCCAGCAGCCAGGACAGGGGGGGTGGAAACACCATATATTTT.

The chain has TRBV6-2 or TRBV6-3 and TRBJ2-7, with 8 bases aligning to TRBD1. CDR1 is MNHEY, CDR2 SVGEGT, per germline. The CDR3 extends over 16 amino acids. The V gene end was trimmed by 0 bases and the J gene end by 6 bases; junction bases not matched to a gene: 10. The CDR3 DNA sequence: TGTGCCAGCAGTTACTCATTCGCGGACAGGGTAGGCGAGCAGTACTTC. Its translation is CASSYSFADRVGEQYF.

The genes are TRBV4-3 and TRBJ2-2; TRBD2 agrees at 10 bases. V dropped 0 bases and J dropped 4; count of bases not matched to a gene: 2. The CDR3 sequence is 16 residues long. The V gene's germline CDR1 is LGHNA and CDR2 YSLEER. The CDR3 DNA reads as TGCGCCAGCAGCCAAGAACTAGCGGGGACCACCGGGGAGCTGTTTTTT. It is translated as CASSQELAGTTGELFF.

This rearrangement joins TRBV19 to TRBJ1-5; 9 bases map to TRBD1. Per the germline V gene, CDR1 is LNHDA and CDR2 is SQIVND (reference sequence). This CDR3 region has 14 residues. V trimming: 5 bases; J trimming: 7 bases; junction bases outside the gene matches: 6. The CDR3 region has the DNA TGTGCCAGTAGTGGACAGGGGTCGTGGCAGCCCCAGCATTTT. This gives the protein CASSGQGSWQPQHF.

This chain uses TRBV5-5 with TRBJ1-1, with a possible D match to TRBD1 (6 bases). V was cut by 5 bases and J by 1 base, with 9 bases left in between. This CDR3 is built from 13 residues. Germline values: CDR1 SGHKS, CDR2 YYEKEE (reference sequence). CDR3 amino acids: CASRPTGNTEAFF. The CDR3 nucleotides are TGTGCCAGCAGACCGACAGGGAACACTGAAGCTTTCTTT.

The chain recombines TRBV5-1 with TRBJ2-7, with D possibly TRBD2 on 6 matching bases. V shed 0 bases and J shed 0 bases, with 13 bases lying between them. CDR3 length equals 16 residues. Germline values: CDR1 SGHRS, CDR2 YFSETQ. The CDR3 nucleotides are TGCGCCAGCAGCTTGGCGCTAGCGAAGAACTCCTACGAGCAGTACTTC. Translation gives CASSLALAKNSYEQYF.

In this sample, this clone turned up once. The chain couples TRBV5-6 to TRBJ1-4; TRBD1 is a possible D gene (5 bases). This CDR3 contains 18 residues. Trimming stripped 4 bases from V and 6 bases from J, with 25 bases between. Germline CDR1 reads SGHDT; CDR2 reads YYEEEE. CDR3 loop: CASSMLAGRGTGHEKLFF. The CDR3 coding sequence is TGTGCCAGCAGCATGCTAGCGGGGCGCGGGACGGGGCATGAAAAACTGTTTTTT.

The J gene is TRBJ2-5, the V gene TRBV28; D possibly corresponds to TRBD1 (6 bases). The V and J ends lost 2 bases and 5 bases respectively, with 15 bases between them. The germline gives CDR1 MDHEN, CDR2 SYDVKM. CDR3 length equals 15 residues. CDR3 coding DNA: TGTGCCAGCAGTTTAACAGGGTGGGGGAGCGAGACCCAGTACTTC. Its protein product is CASSLTGWGSETQYF.

J is TRBJ1-3 and V is TRBV4-3; 9 bases align to TRBD1. V shed 1 base and J 8 bases; nucleotides not matched to a gene: 6. The CDR3 runs to 15 residues. Germline V CDR1 and CDR2: LGHNA, YSLEER. Here the CDR3 reads CASSQARDRAHTIYF. In DNA, the CDR3 is TGCGCCAGCAGCCAAGCCCGGGACAGGGCGCACACCATATATTTT.

Ten or more counts support this clone. The J gene is TRBJ1-5, the V gene TRBV6-1; D uncertain. The CDR3 is 14 residues long. The V gene's germline CDR1 is MNHNS and CDR2 SASEGT. The V and J ends lost 1 base and 8 bases respectively, with 12 bases between them. CDR3 coding DNA: TGTGCCAGCAGTGAAGTGGGAGTGGTGAAGCCCCAGCATTTT. As protein: CASSEVGVVKPQHF.

Concerning this clone: This same CDR3 is encoded by further DNA sequences in the sample. The chain uses TRBV5-1 and TRBJ2-7, with 7 bases lining up with TRBD1. The CDR3 length is 13 residues. V lost 0 bases, J lost 7 bases, and 4 bases stayed unmatched. Germline loops: CDR1 SGHRS, CDR2 YFSETQ. CDR3 sequence reads: CASSLEGAREQYF. In DNA, the CDR3 is TGCGCCAGCAGCTTGGAGGGGGCGCGGGAGCAGTACTTC.

This chain connects TRBV4-1 to TRBJ1-5, with a weak D call TRBD1 (5 bases). CDR3 size: 15 residues. The germline V gene has CDR1 MGHRA and CDR2 YSYEKL. Deletions cut 0 bases from V and 9 bases from J, with 15 bases between. CDR3 residues: CASSQDFRAGRPQHF. The CDR3 DNA sequence: TGCGCCAGCAGCCAAGATTTCAGGGCCGGCCGGCCCCAGCATTTT.

The chain links TRBV11-2 to TRBJ1-5; no definite D call. In germline, CDR1 is SGHAT, CDR2 FQNNGV. V lost 1 base and J lost 4, with 5 bases in between. The CDR3 contains 13 residues. The DNA for the CDR3 is TGTGCCAGCAGCTTAGGCAGAAATCAGCCCCAGCATTTT. This codes for CASSLGRNQPQHF.

The chain carries TRBV28 and TRBJ1-5; perhaps TRBD1 as D (6 bases). Trimming cost V 10 bases and J 7 bases, with 14 bases left between them. Germline V gene data show CDR1 as MDHEN and CDR2 as SYDVKM. The CDR3 covers 12 residues. The CDR3, as DNA: TGTGCCACCCAGCCAGGGACACAGCCCCAGCATTTT. Translating gives CATQPGTQPQHF. Based on the CDR3 plus reference TRBV28 and TRBJ1-5, the full variable domain is DVKVTQSSRYLVKRTGEKVFLECVQDMDHENMFWYRQDPGLGLRLIYFSYDVKMKEKGDIPEGYSVSREKKERFSLILESASTNQTSMYLCATQPGTQPQHFGDGTRLSIL.

The chain is built from TRBV4-3 and TRBJ2-3, with 10 bases fitting TRBD2. Germline V lookup: CDR1 LGHNA, CDR2 YSLEER. The V segment lost 1 base and the J segment 3 bases; nucleotides outside the gene matches: 4. This CDR3 contains 16 residues. The CDR3 spells CASSQVAGGGTDTQYF. The CDR3 DNA sequence: TGCGCCAGCAGCCAAGTAGCGGGGGGAGGGACAGATACGCAGTATTTT.